These 26 T cell receptor beta chains were all obtained from the same sample, sequenced in a study of neurological immune-mediated disorders (dated by TCRdb to the late 2010s). The time point label, read with the paper, signifies: longitudinal time-point 2. Libraries were constructed by 5' RACE. The data were produced on an Illumina HiSeq 2500. TCRdb passed the public sequencing reads through fastp at Q25 and MiXCR, retaining productive beta sequences. Merged by CDR3 protein, the rows form single entries marked with the most common genes and DNA. This sample gives fewer than 40,000 distinct CDR3 sequences in total; more than 10% of them show up just once. In total, the top ten clones hold about 2.5% of the sample. Source material: PBMCs. These TCRs come from a woman aged 40 to 50 in good health.

This clonotype has a count of ten or more. The chain is built from TRBV18 and TRBJ2-3, with D perhaps matching TRBD2 (6 bases). The CDR3 is 14 residues long. The ends were cut back, 3 bases at V and 9 bases at J, with 16 bases in the middle. In germline, CDR1 is KGHSH, CDR2 LQKENI. The CDR3 loop is CASSPPSSAETQYF. CDR3 nucleotides: TGTGCCAGCTCACCCCCTTCTAGCGCCGAGACGCAGTATTTT.

Many counts were recorded for this clonotype. The chain links TRBV5-5 to TRBJ1-5; D may be TRBD1 (6 bases). Trimming took off 4 bases at V and 3 bases at J, with 8 bases between the two ends. In germline, CDR1 is SGHKS, CDR2 YYEKEE (reference sequence). The CDR3 is 13 amino acids. The CDR3 DNA is TGTGCCAGCAGCAGACAGGACAATCAGCCCCAGCATTTT. Translated, it gives CASSRQDNQPQHF.

This clonotype is medium-sized in the sample. The rearrangement joins TRBV20-1 to TRBJ2-3; D unclear. The V end lost 3 bases, the J end lost 3 bases, and 13 bases lay between the germline ends. The CDR3 spans 14 residues. CDR1 and CDR2 from the germline V gene are DFQATT and SNEGSKA (reference sequence). CDR3 DNA: TGCAGTGCTAGTAACAATCGCCCTACAGATACGCAGTATTTT. It yields the protein CSASNNRPTDTQYF.

This clonotype was recorded many times. The chain employs TRBV6-4 and TRBJ2-5; 10 positions agree with TRBD1. The CDR3 is 17 residues long. CDR1 is MRHNA and CDR2 is SNTAGT in the germline V gene. After removal of 0 bases from V and 7 bases from J, the junction contained 11 bases not matched to a gene. CDR3 coding DNA: TGTGCCAGCAGTGACTCGAGCGGGACAGGGGACATCGGGACCCAGTACTTC. This codes for CASSDSSGTGDIGTQYF.

This clonotype was seen repeatedly, ten times or more. The chain carries TRBV18 and TRBJ1-2; D call uncertain. The CDR3 is made up of 15 amino acids. V dropped 2 bases and J dropped 1 base, with 11 bases sitting between them. The germline gives CDR1 KGHSH, CDR2 LQKENI. The CDR3: CASSPKEHINYGYTF. The CDR3 DNA is TGTGCCAGCTCACCAAAGGAGCACATTAACTATGGCTACACCTTC.

This clonotype was observed at least ten times. J is TRBJ2-7 and V is TRBV7-8; D perhaps matches TRBD1 (6 bases). The germline gives CDR1 SGHVS, CDR2 FQNEAQ. The CDR3 contains 15 residues. The V end lost 2 bases, the J end lost 0 bases, and 11 bases lay between the germline ends. CDR3 sequence (DNA): TGTGCCAGCAGCTTAATGGGGGCTAGCTCCTACGAGCAGTACTTC. Amino acids: CASSLMGASSYEQYF.

This clonotype occurred many times. In DNA, the CDR3 is TGTGCCAGCAGACTCCTAGCAGATACGCAGTATTTT. Translating gives CASRLLADTQYF. V gene TRBV12-3 or TRBV12-4 combines with J gene TRBJ2-3; no clear D. Trimming removed 6 bases at V and 4 bases at J, with 8 bases between. The CDR3 runs 12 residues.

This chain links TRBV25-1 with TRBJ1-5; D unresolved. Germline-derived CDR1 and CDR2 are MGHDK and SYGVNS. This CDR3 spans 18 amino acids. V lost 6 bases, J lost 4 bases, and 25 bases lay in between. CDR3 nucleotides: TGTGCCAGCAGAACCCTAAACCCGGGGAGCGAAAAGAATCAGCCCCAGCATTTT. Its translation is CASRTLNPGSEKNQPQHF.

The rearrangement links TRBV4-3 to TRBJ1-6, with D uncertain. This CDR3 has 13 amino acids. Looked up from germline, CDR1 is LGHNA and CDR2 is YSLEER. V was cut by 4 bases and J by 8 bases, with 9 bases left in between. The CDR3 sequence is CASSPNGDSPLHF. The CDR3 bases are TGCGCCAGCAGCCCCAACGGAGATTCACCCCTCCACTTT.

As regards this clonotype: Since a much larger clone is just one base distant, this may be a read error. This sequence joins TRBV2 and TRBJ2-1; D perhaps matches TRBD2 (7 bases). CDR1 and CDR2 from the germline V gene are SNHLY and FYNNEI. The length of the CDR3 is 14 residues. The CDR3 is CAVPLGGAGDEHFF. The CDR3 bases are TGTGCCGTGCCTTTGGGGGGGGCAGGGGATGAGCATTTCTTC.

This clonotype was seen many times. The chain links TRBV15 to TRBJ2-1; 8 bases are a match to TRBD1. This CDR3 is built from 17 residues. Germline-derived CDR1 and CDR2 are LNHNV and YYDKDF (reference sequence). V dropped 1 base and J dropped 7; count of bases not matched to a gene: 12. CDR3 sequence reads: CATSRGRPSQGANEQFF. The CDR3 coding sequence is TGTGCCACCAGCAGAGGAAGACCCTCCCAGGGGGCGAATGAGCAGTTCTTC.

This clonotype was seen repeatedly, ten times or more. The chain couples TRBV27 to TRBJ2-7, with D maybe TRBD2 (6 bases). V lost 6 bases and J 5 bases, leaving 23 bases between the germline ends. The CDR3 sequence is 16 residues long. Germline values: CDR1 MNHEY, CDR2 SMNVEV (reference sequence). The CDR3 sequence is CASSPRGRDFLDEQYF. CDR3 bases: TGTGCCAGCAGCCCCCGGGGCAGGGACTTTCTCGACGAGCAGTACTTC.

The table lists this clonotype with many counts. This chain links TRBV7-2 with TRBJ1-6; D perhaps matches TRBD1 (5 bases). Trimming shortened V by 5 bases and J by 5 bases, and 16 bases separated the two germline ends. Germline CDR1 SGHTA, CDR2 FQGNSA. The CDR3 is 16 amino acids. The CDR3 sequence is CASSRGRTENNSPLHF. CDR3 DNA: TGTGCCAGCAGCCGGGGACGAACGGAGAATAATTCACCCCTCCACTTT.

The table lists this clonotype with many counts. The chain uses TRBV5-5 and TRBJ2-5, with 7 bases lining up with TRBD1. The CDR3 is 16 residues long. V shed 4 bases, J shed 2 bases, and the junction held 11 bases outside the gene matches. Germline values: CDR1 SGHKS, CDR2 YYEKEE (reference sequence). CDR3 region: CASSPDRQGRQETQYF. CDR3 DNA sequence: TGTGCCAGCAGCCCCGATAGACAGGGAAGGCAAGAGACCCAGTACTTC.

This clonotype came up many times. The V gene is TRBV6-5, the J gene TRBJ1-2; the D gene is possibly TRBD1 (5 bases). Germline V gives CDR1 MNHEY, CDR2 SVGAGI. Trimming removed 5 bases from V and 8 bases from J, with 18 bases in between. The CDR3 is made up of 14 amino acids. The DNA of the CDR3 is TGTGCCAGCAGTCCCCACCAGGGAGGGCTAGGCTACACCTTC. Translating gives CASSPHQGGLGYTF.

Many counts were recorded for this clonotype. The chain joins TRBV24-1 to TRBJ1-3, with D possibly TRBD1 on 6 matching bases. The germline gives CDR1 KGHDR, CDR2 SFDVKD. V gave up 9 bases and J gave up 4 bases, with 12 bases separating them. The CDR3 spans 13 residues. The CDR3 here is CATEAQGGNTIYF. In DNA, the CDR3 is TGTGCCACCGAAGCCCAGGGGGGAAACACCATATATTTT.

This clonotype was seen repeatedly, ten times or more. The chain employs TRBV12-3 or TRBV12-4 and TRBJ2-7, with D perhaps TRBD1 (6 bases). There are 15 residues in the CDR3. V lost 6 bases to trimming and J lost 5 bases, with 20 bases between them. The CDR3 region is CASRGSGQGRNEQYF. The CDR3 bases are TGTGCCAGCAGGGGTTCGGGGCAGGGGAGAAACGAGCAGTACTTC.

This clonotype was seen repeatedly, ten times or more. V and J are TRBV6-5 and TRBJ2-1, with TRBD2 matching 11 bases. The CDR3 runs 15 residues. Looked up from germline, CDR1 is MNHEY and CDR2 is SVGAGI. After removal of 6 bases from V and 7 bases from J, the junction contained 8 bases not matched to a gene. DNA for the CDR3: TGTGCCAGCAGGACTGGGACTAGCGGACGGAATGAGCAGTTCTTC. Translation: CASRTGTSGRNEQFF.

This clonotype was seen more than once but under ten times. This could be a read error, since a much larger clone is one nucleotide away. The V and J genes are TRBV29-1 and TRBJ2-2; D assignment may be TRBD1 or TRBD2 (5 bases each). V lost 7 bases, J lost 1 base, and 19 bases lay in between. Germline V gives CDR1 SQVTM, CDR2 ANQGSEA. This CDR3 region has 16 residues. For the CDR3, the DNA is TGCAGCGCCGCCTGGGACGGGGAGTTGAACACCGGGGAGCTGTTTTTT. Translating gives CSAAWDGELNTGELFF.

This clonotype occurred many times. This chain uses TRBV12-3 or TRBV12-4 with TRBJ2-7; D possibly matches TRBD1 or TRBD2 (5 bases each). This CDR3 has 12 residues. Trimming took off 6 bases at V and 8 bases at J, with 14 bases between the two ends. The CDR3 nucleotides read TGTGCCAGCAGCACAAGGGACCAAAAGCAGTACTTC. Translated: CASSTRDQKQYF.

This clonotype was seen repeatedly, ten times or more. The chain joins TRBV18 to TRBJ2-7; D gene uncertain. Trimming took off 0 bases at V and 7 bases at J, with 13 bases between the two ends. Per germline, CDR1 KGHSH and CDR2 LQKENI. CDR3 length: 14 residues. CDR3 DNA: TGTGCCAGCTCACCACCGGTGGGGATGAAAGAGCAGTACTTC. Protein: CASSPPVGMKEQYF.

At least ten counts were recorded for this clonotype. DNA for the CDR3: TGCAGCGTTGGGGAATTAGCGGGAGGGCCTATTGAGCAGTTCTTC. It encodes CSVGELAGGPIEQFF. The chain combines TRBV29-1 with TRBJ2-1; 11 bases fit TRBD2. Germline-derived CDR1 and CDR2 are SQVTM and ANQGSEA. CDR3 length equals 15 residues. The ends lost 4 bases at V and 9 bases at J; junction bases unmatched: 11.

This clonotype has at least ten counts. The gene calls are TRBV27 and TRBJ2-3, with TRBD2 as a possible D gene (6 bases). This CDR3 has 15 residues. Trimming stripped 1 base from V and 1 base from J, with 9 bases between. CDR1 and CDR2 from the germline V gene are MNHEY and SMNVEV (reference sequence). CDR3 in amino acids: CASSLYPGGTDTQYF. The CDR3 bases are TGTGCCAGCAGTTTATACCCGGGAGGCACAGATACGCAGTATTTT.

This clonotype was seen ten or more times. The V call is TRBV7-8, the J call TRBJ2-2, with 8 bases lining up with TRBD1. Germline-derived CDR1 and CDR2 are SGHVS and FQNEAQ. The CDR3 spans 15 residues. V was pared by 3 bases and J by 4 bases, with 4 bases of the junction left unmatched. DNA for the CDR3: TGTGCCAGCAGCTTTACGACAGGGGTCACCGGGGAGCTGTTTTTT. Protein: CASSFTTGVTGELFF. The entire variable domain, with the rest obtained from reference TRBV7-8 and TRBJ2-2, is as follows: GAGVSQSPRYKVAKRGQDVALRCDPISGHVSLFWYQQALGQGPEFLTYFQNEAQLDKSGLPSDRFFAERPEGSVSTLKIQRTQQEDSAVYLCASSFTTGVTGELFFGEGSRLTVL.

This clonotype is judged medium-sized. The rearrangement links TRBV20-1 to TRBJ2-7, with D perhaps matching TRBD1 (6 bases). Germline V gene data show CDR1 as DFQATT and CDR2 as SNEGSKA (reference sequence). This CDR3 contains 12 residues. V lost 4 bases to trimming and J lost 3 bases, with 10 bases between them. The CDR3 loop reads CSATDRSYEQYF. CDR3 in DNA: TGCAGTGCTACTGACAGGAGCTACGAGCAGTACTTC.

By share, this clonotype counts as medium-sized. The chain is built from TRBV15 and TRBJ2-1; weak D call: TRBD2 (5 bases). V gave up 0 bases and J gave up 1 base, with 19 bases separating them. CDR1 LNHNV and CDR2 YYDKDF come from the germline V gene (reference sequence). CDR3 length: 19 residues. Here the CDR3 reads CATSREPFSFGVSYNEQFF. CDR3 sequence (DNA): TGTGCCACCAGCAGAGAACCCTTTTCGTTCGGGGTTTCCTACAATGAGCAGTTCTTC.